This TCR beta chain was obtained from a study of shared clonotypes between healthy human individuals. Study findings and constraints: Memory subsets generally showed smaller estimated richness than naive subsets did. The low donor count limited represented genetic and exposure-history diversity.

The material for each subset, its genomic DNA, was split evenly across several immunoSEQ plates. The repertoire was sequenced with immunoSEQ multiplex PCR; TCRdb's copy has only in-frame clones and lacks some. The sample has 2 million to 2.5 million clones, about 93% seen once; the top ten hold roughly 1.8%. Naivety among CD8 cells was defined by CD45RO negativity and positive CCR7 selection, thereby excluding terminally differentiated effector memory CD45RA+ cells. The study drew all its donors from Caucasian adults living in Nashville, Tennessee. Comments on this clone: Its matching antigen is unknown.

Germline lookup yields CDR1 MNHEY and CDR2 SMNVEV (reference sequence). This CDR3 has 15 residues. Trimming shortened V by 0 bases and J by 4 bases, and 12 bases separated the two germline ends. Source material: naive CD8+ T cells from PBMCs. The source of this sequence is a man aged 18 to 30 in good health. Some clones in this sample may be carry-over from other donors' samples. The genes are TRBV27 and TRBJ2-5, with D possibly called TRBD1 or TRBD2 (5 bases each). The CDR3 reads CASSLSGPYGETQYF. CDR3 sequence (DNA): TGTGCCAGCAGTTTATCGGGACCTTACGGAGAGACCCAGTACTTC.